The sequence of this T cell receptor beta chain was determined in a study of OX40 agonist ivuxolimab in advanced cancers. Study-wide background: Hepatocellular carcinoma, melanoma, renal cell or head and neck cancer affected the dose-escalation patients. Males comprised approximately 81% of the group, whose mean age was about 60 years (range roughly 20 to 85). The study reported partial responses in three patients: one hepatocellular carcinoma, two cutaneous melanoma.

The length of the CDR3 is 14 residues. Between the trimmed V and J ends, which lost 0 bases and 4 bases, there was a span of 9 bases. In germline, CDR1 is LNHDA, CDR2 SQIVND (reference sequence). Of note for this clone: Its cognate antigen is unknown.

Whole-study results and caveats: There was clonal expansion of CD4+ and CD8+ blood T cells by week 6 at 0.1 to 3.0 mg/kg.

The assay was immunoSEQ multiplex PCR, and TCRdb's table has in-frame clones only and misses some. The table records some 39,000 clones, more than 70% of them present only once. This specimen consisted of CD4+ or CD8+ T cells sorted from blood, obtained in a trial of the OX40 agonist ivuxolimab. The sequence was collected from an adult with an advanced solid tumor such as melanoma, head and neck, liver or kidney cancer. The V call is TRBV19, the J call TRBJ1-2; unclear D gene. The CDR3 here is CASSIEVTSYGYTF. Written as DNA, the CDR3 is TGTGCCAGTAGTATAGAGGTCACGAGCTATGGCTACACCTTC.